These 5 T cell receptor beta chains were all obtained from the same sample, sequenced in a study of cytomegalovirus exposure and HLA in healthy donors. PCR was performed using 60 Vbeta and 13 Jbeta primers. Assay: immunoSEQ multiplex PCR; the TCRdb copy retains only in-frame clones and omits some. The repertoire holds roughly 150,000 clones, with approximately 80% as singletons. The sequenced sample was PBMCs. The source of these receptors is a middle-aged woman in good health and CMV-seronegative.

This clone showed up just once. The rearrangement uses TRBV6-1 and TRBJ2-7; 7 bases map to TRBD1. V trimming: 7 bases; J trimming: 3 bases; junction bases outside the gene matches: 9. This CDR3 is built from 14 residues. The germline CDR1 and CDR2 sequences are MNHNS and SASEGT. This CDR3 reads CASNPTGPGYEQYF. CDR3 bases: TGTGCCAGCAACCCGACAGGGCCAGGCTACGAGCAGTACTTC.

CDR3 amino acids: CASSSLLAGAGDTQYF. The DNA for the CDR3 is TGTGCCAGCAGCTCCTTACTAGCGGGGGCAGGAGATACGCAGTATTTT. This chain uses TRBV5-4 with TRBJ2-3, with TRBD2 matching 11 bases. This CDR3 is built from 16 residues. Germline V gives CDR1 SGHNT, CDR2 YYREEE (reference sequence). Germline trimming cut 3 bases from V and 5 bases from J; bases unmatched to any gene: 8.

V usage is TRBV5-1 and J usage is TRBJ1-1; 10 positions match TRBD1. There are 16 residues in the CDR3. Germline assignment: CDR1 SGHRS and CDR2 YFSETQ. Trimming at V came to 4 bases and at J to 0 bases, leaving 6 bases not matched to a gene. The CDR3 DNA reads as TGCGCCAGCAGCCTATGGGACAGGGGCATGAACACTGAAGCTTTCTTT. It codes for CASSLWDRGMNTEAFF. Using reference TRBV5-1 and TRBJ1-1 for the parts outside the CDR3, the full variable domain is KAGVTQTPRYLIKTRGQQVTLSCSPISGHRSVSWYQQTPGQGLQFLFEYFSETQRNKGNFPGRFSGRQFSNSRSEMNVSTLELGDSALYLCASSLWDRGMNTEAFFGQGTRLTVV.

The chain joins TRBV6-6 to TRBJ2-1; 12 nucleotides agree with TRBD2. Germline assignment: CDR1 MNHNY and CDR2 SVGAGI (reference sequence). V shed 6 bases, J shed 4 bases, and the junction held 4 bases outside the gene matches. The CDR3 is 15 amino acids. CDR3 nucleotides: TGTGCCAGCAGCCTTGGACTAGCGGGGTACAATGAGCAGTTCTTC. Encoded protein: CASSLGLAGYNEQFF.

Only a few counts were recorded for this clone. The chain uses TRBV6-4 and TRBJ2-1, with 9 bases that match TRBD2. There are 15 residues in the CDR3. Germline CDR1 and CDR2: MRHNA and SNTAGT. With 3 bases clipped from V and 10 bases from J, the junction kept 10 bases outside the gene matches. The CDR3 spells CASSERAGGAAEQFF. CDR3 nucleotides: TGTGCCAGCAGTGAACGTGCGGGGGGGGCCGCGGAGCAGTTCTTC.